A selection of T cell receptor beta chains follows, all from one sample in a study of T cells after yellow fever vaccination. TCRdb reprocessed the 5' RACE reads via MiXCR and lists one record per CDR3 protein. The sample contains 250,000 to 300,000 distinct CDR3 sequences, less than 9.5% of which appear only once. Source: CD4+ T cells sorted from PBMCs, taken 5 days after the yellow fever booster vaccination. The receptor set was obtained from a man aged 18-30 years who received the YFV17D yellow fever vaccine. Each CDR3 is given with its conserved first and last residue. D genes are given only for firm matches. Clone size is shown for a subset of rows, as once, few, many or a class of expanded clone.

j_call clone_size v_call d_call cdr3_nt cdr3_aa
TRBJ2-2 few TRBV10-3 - TGTGCCACCCAGTCTAACACCGGGGAGCTGTTTTTT CATQSNTGELFF
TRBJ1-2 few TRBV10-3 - TGTGCCATCAGTGGGACCGGGGCAGTCTATGGCTACACCTTC CAISGTGAVYGYTF
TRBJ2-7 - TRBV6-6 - TGTGCCAGCAGTTACTCGGGGAAGGGAGCCTACGAGCAGTACTTC CASSYSGKGAYEQYF
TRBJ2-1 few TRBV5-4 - TGTGCCAGCAGCTTACTAGCAAGGGAGCAGTTCTTC CASSLLAREQFF
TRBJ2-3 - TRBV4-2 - TGTGCCAGCAGCCAAGTGTTCGGAGACACAGATACGCAGTATTTT CASSQVFGDTDTQYF
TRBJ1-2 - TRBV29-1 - TGCAGCGTTGATGGATCAGGGGTACTGTATGGCTACACCTTC CSVDGSGVLYGYTF
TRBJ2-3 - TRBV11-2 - TGTGCCAGCAGCCCAGGGATTTCGGATACGCAGTATTTT CASSPGISDTQYF
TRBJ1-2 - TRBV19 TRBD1 TGTGCCAGTAGTATATCGACAGGGCGATATGGCTACACCTTC CASSISTGRYGYTF
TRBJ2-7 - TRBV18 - TGTGCCAGCTCACCCCAGGGATTACGTTCCGAGCAGTACTTC CASSPQGLRSEQYF
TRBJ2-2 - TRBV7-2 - TGTGCCAGCAGCCCAAGAAACTGGGCCGGGGAGCTGTTTTTT CASSPRNWAGELFF
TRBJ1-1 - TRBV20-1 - TGCAGTGCTAGACCCCCTACAATCACGAACACTGAAGCTTTCTTT CSARPPTITNTEAFF
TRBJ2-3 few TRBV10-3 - TGTGCCATCAGTGCAGGGGGGAGGAACACAGATACGCAGTATTTT CAISAGGRNTDTQYF
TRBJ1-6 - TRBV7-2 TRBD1 TGTGCCAGCAGATTTGGACAGGGGGTTTCACCCCTCCACTTT CASRFGQGVSPLHF
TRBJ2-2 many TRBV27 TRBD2 TGTGCCAGCAGTTCCCTCTTCATAGCGGGGGGTAACACCGGGGAGCTGTTTTTT CASSSLFIAGGNTGELFF
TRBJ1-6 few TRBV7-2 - TGTGCCAGCAGCTTAAATTACGGGACGGCAAATTCACCCCTCCACTTT CASSLNYGTANSPLHF
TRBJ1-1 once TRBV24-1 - TGTGCCACCCCTACCCGGCGCCGGGCCCTAACTGAAGCTTTCTTT CATPTRRRALTEAFF
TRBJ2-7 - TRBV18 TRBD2 TGTGCCAGCTCAGGGACTAGTTCTCACGAGCAGTACTTC CASSGTSSHEQYF
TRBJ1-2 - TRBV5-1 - TGCGCCAGCAGCTTATCGTCCGGGGATGGCTACACCTTC CASSLSSGDGYTF
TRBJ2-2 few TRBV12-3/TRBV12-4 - TGTGCCAGCAGTCCCGGCGGGACTTTCACCGGGGAGCTGTTTTTT CASSPGGTFTGELFF
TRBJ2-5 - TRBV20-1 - TGCAGTGCCCCCTCCGGGTCAGATTCCCAAGAGACCCAGTACTTC CSAPSGSDSQETQYF
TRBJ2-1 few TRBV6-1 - TGTGCCAGCAGTAGGGACGTTTACAATGAGCAGTTCTTC CASSRDVYNEQFF
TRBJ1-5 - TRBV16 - TGTGCCAGCACCCTACCTCGGAGCAATCAGCCCCAGCATTTT CASTLPRSNQPQHF
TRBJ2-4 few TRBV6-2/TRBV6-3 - TGTGCCAGCAGTTACTCTGGGGGAAGGGACATTCAGTACTTC CASSYSGGRDIQYF
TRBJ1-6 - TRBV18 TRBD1 TGTGCCAGCTCACTCGCGGACAGGTCCTCCTATAATTCACCCCTCCACTTT CASSLADRSSYNSPLHF
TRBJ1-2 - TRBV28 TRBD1 TGTGCCAGCATGAAAAGGCCAGGGGGAGGTCGTGATGGCTACACCTTC CASMKRPGGGRDGYTF
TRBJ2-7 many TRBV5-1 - TGCGCCAGCAGCCCTCAGACCGGGCCCCAGGAGAAGTACTTC CASSPQTGPQEKYF
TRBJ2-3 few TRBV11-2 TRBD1 TGTGCCAGCAGCTGGGGGACAGGGGGCGGCACAGATACGCAGTATTTT CASSWGTGGGTDTQYF
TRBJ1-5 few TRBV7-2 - TGTGCCAGCACCCCTACTGGGAGACAGCCCCAGCATTTT CASTPTGRQPQHF
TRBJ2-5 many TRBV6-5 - TGTGCCAGCAGTAAAGGGTGGGAGACCCAGTACTTC CASSKGWETQYF
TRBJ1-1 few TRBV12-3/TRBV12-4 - TGTGCCAGCACACTCCAGTGGGGAACTGAAGCTTTCTTT CASTLQWGTEAFF
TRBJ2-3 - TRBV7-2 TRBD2 TGTGCCAGCAGCTTAGGGTCTAGCGGGGGGACAGATACGCAGTATTTT CASSLGSSGGTDTQYF
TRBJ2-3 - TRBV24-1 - TGTGCCACCAGTGGGGAAGCGACAGATACGCAGTATTTT CATSGEATDTQYF
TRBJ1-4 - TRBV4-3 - TGCGCCAGCAGCCAAGAAGGGCGACCGGAAAAACTGTTTTTT CASSQEGRPEKLFF
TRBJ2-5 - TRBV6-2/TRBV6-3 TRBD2 TGTGCCAGCAGGGAGACTAGCGGGGGGAAAGAGACCCAGTACTTC CASRETSGGKETQYF
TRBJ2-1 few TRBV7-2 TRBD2 TGTGCCAGCAGCTTATGGGTCGGGGGGGCCAATGAGCAGTTCTTC CASSLWVGGANEQFF
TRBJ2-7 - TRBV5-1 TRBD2 TGCGCCAGCAGCTGGACTAGCGGGATCTCCGAGCAGTACTTC CASSWTSGISEQYF
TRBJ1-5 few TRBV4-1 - TGCGCCAGCAGCCAAGAAGGTTCGCAGCCCCAGCATTTT CASSQEGSQPQHF
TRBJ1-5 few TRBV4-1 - TGCGCCAGCAGCGACGCAAACCTGGGGGCCCAGCATTTT CASSDANLGAQHF
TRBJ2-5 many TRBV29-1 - TGCAGCGGTCAAATAGGGACCCAGTACTTC CSGQIGTQYF
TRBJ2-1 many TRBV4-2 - TGTGCCAGCAGCCAAAGGCGGGGCCGTAATTACAATGAGCAGTTCTTC CASSQRRGRNYNEQFF
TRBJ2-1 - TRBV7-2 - TGTGCCAGCAGCTTCACGACGGGCGCTGAGCAGTTCTTC CASSFTTGAEQFF
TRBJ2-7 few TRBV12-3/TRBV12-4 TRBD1 TGTGCCAGCAGTTTTTCCGGGACAGGGGGTCTCGAGCAGTACTTC CASSFSGTGGLEQYF
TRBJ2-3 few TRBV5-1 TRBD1 TGCGCCAGCAGCTATGGGACAGGGGGCACAGATACGCAGTATTTT CASSYGTGGTDTQYF
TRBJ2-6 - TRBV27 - TGTGCCAGCAGTTTGCGGACAACCCTATTCTCTGGGGCCAACGTCCTGACTTTC CASSLRTTLFSGANVLTF
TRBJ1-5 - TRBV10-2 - TGCGCCAGCAGGGGGACACTCGGTCAGCCCCAGCATTTT CASRGTLGQPQHF
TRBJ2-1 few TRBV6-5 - TGTGCCAGCAGTTACGGGACCCCGCCCCTGCAGTTCTTC CASSYGTPPLQFF
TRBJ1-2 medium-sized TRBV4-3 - TGCGCCAGCAGCCAAGATTACGGGGGCGGAGGCTATGGCTACACCTTC CASSQDYGGGGYGYTF
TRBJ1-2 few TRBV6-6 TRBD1 TGTGCCAGCTCGCCGACAGGGGTAGGGGACTATGGCTACACCTTC CASSPTGVGDYGYTF
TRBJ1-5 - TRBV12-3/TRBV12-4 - TGTGCCAGCCGCGTGCAAGGGGGTTACAATCAGCCCCAGCATTTT CASRVQGGYNQPQHF
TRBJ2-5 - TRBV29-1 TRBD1 TGCAGCGTCTCAAAAGGACAGGGGTTGGAGACCCAGTACTTC CSVSKGQGLETQYF
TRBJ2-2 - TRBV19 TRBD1 TGTGCCGGGGGACAGGCGAACACCGGGGAGCTGTTTTTT CAGGQANTGELFF
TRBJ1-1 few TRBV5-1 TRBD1 TGCGCCAGCAGCTTGGAGGGGGCGGCGGCTGAAGCTTTCTTT CASSLEGAAAEAFF
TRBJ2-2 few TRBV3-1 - TGTGCCAGCAGCCGGGCCCTGTCCGGGGAGCTGTTTTTT CASSRALSGELFF
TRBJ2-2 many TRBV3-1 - TGTGCCAGCAGCCAATGGGGGTCCGGGGAGCTGTTTTTT CASSQWGSGELFF